A single sample gave rise to the 23 T cell receptor beta chains below, sequenced in a study of blood T cell repertoires in COVID-19. Data came from immunoSEQ multiplex PCR; TCRdb stores just in-frame clones and leaves some out. This repertoire shows 200,000 to 250,000 clones, 80% to 85% found once; its top ten account for less than 2.5%. The specimen sequenced was peripheral blood. All receptors come from a woman in her sixties or seventies with acute or convalescent COVID-19.

This clone was found a few times. The chain is built from TRBV4-3 and TRBJ1-2; tentatively, D is TRBD1 (6 bases). Trimming pared 2 bases from V and 8 bases from J, leaving 12 bases between. This CDR3 is built from 13 residues. CDR1 LGHNA and CDR2 YSLEER come from the germline V gene. CDR3 bases: TGCGCCAGCAGCCAATCAGGGGTCTTAGGCTACACCTTC. This sequence encodes CASSQSGVLGYTF.

The CDR3 bases are TGTGCCAGCAGCCTAACTCAGGCCCAGTATGGCTACACCTTC. It is translated as CASSLTQAQYGYTF. This chain uses TRBV3-1 (or the pseudogene TRBV3-2) with TRBJ1-2; D not resolved. Trimming took off 4 bases at V and 5 bases at J, with 14 bases between the two ends. From germline, CDR1 is LGHDT and CDR2 YNNKEL (reference sequence). The length of the CDR3 is 14 residues.

The V and J genes are TRBV3-1 (or the pseudogene TRBV3-2) and TRBJ2-5; TRBD2 matches 10 bases. Germline V gene sequence: CDR1 LGHDT, CDR2 YNNKEL (reference sequence). The CDR3 consists of 16 residues. The V segment lost 1 base and the J segment 4 bases; nucleotides outside the gene matches: 6. The CDR3 here is CASSQGTSGRLETQYF. The DNA for the CDR3 is TGTGCCAGCAGCCAAGGGACTAGCGGTAGATTAGAGACCCAGTACTTC.

V usage is TRBV10-3 and J usage is TRBJ2-7, with TRBD1 as a possible D gene (6 bases). Per the germline V gene, CDR1 is ENHRY and CDR2 is SYGVKD. This CDR3 has 15 residues. V dropped 0 bases and J dropped 1 base, with 10 bases sitting between them. CDR3 in amino acids: CAISESGTTSYEQYF. DNA of the CDR3: TGTGCCATCAGTGAGTCGGGGACAACGTCCTACGAGCAGTACTTC.

This clone was counted only a few times. The rearrangement joins TRBV28 to TRBJ1-3; D gene unclear. Germline V gene data show CDR1 as MDHEN and CDR2 as SYDVKM. Trimming took off 1 base at V and 2 bases at J, with 9 bases between the two ends. The CDR3 is 15 residues long. The CDR3 bases are TGTGCCAGCAGTTTATCGACCGGGACTGGAAACACCATATATTTT. Its protein is CASSLSTGTGNTIYF.

The J gene is TRBJ1-3, the V gene TRBV5-1; TRBD1 might be the D (5 bases). Per the germline V gene, CDR1 is SGHRS and CDR2 is YFSETQ. The CDR3 has 13 amino acids. The V end was cut by 3 bases, the J end by 3 bases, with 7 bases between. The CDR3 protein is CASSYDSGNTIYF. The CDR3 nucleotides are TGCGCCAGCAGCTATGACAGTGGAAACACCATATATTTT.

This chain connects TRBV10-3 to TRBJ2-7; possibly TRBD1 for D (5 bases). CDR1 ENHRY and CDR2 SYGVKD come from the germline V gene. Trimming took 0 bases from V and 3 from J, leaving 12 bases between them. The CDR3 totals 15 residues. The chain's CDR3 is CAISESPGKVYEQYF. The CDR3 DNA sequence: TGTGCCATCAGTGAGTCTCCAGGGAAAGTCTACGAGCAGTACTTC.

The rearrangement uses TRBV2 and TRBJ2-3, with TRBD1 matching 8 bases. The CDR3 has 16 residues. J was trimmed by 5 bases and V by 4 bases; bases with no gene match: 11. CDR1 and CDR2 (germline): SNHLY, FYNNEI. This CDR3 is CASSGGRGREGDTQYF. CDR3 nucleotide sequence: TGTGCCAGCAGTGGCGGCAGGGGGCGCGAGGGAGATACGCAGTATTTT.

This clone was detected a few times. The chain uses TRBV5-4 and TRBJ1-1; 7 bases fit TRBD1. The length of the CDR3 is 15 residues. After removal of 1 base from V and 2 bases from J, the junction contained 5 bases not matched to a gene. Germline assignment: CDR1 SGHNT and CDR2 YYREEE (reference sequence). The CDR3 nucleotides are TGTGCCAGCAGCTTGTATGGGACAGTTAACACTGAAGCTTTCTTT. Its protein is CASSLYGTVNTEAFF.

This clone was recorded once. The genes are TRBV6-4 and TRBJ1-3; no definite D call. The CDR3 is 14 residues long. V dropped 9 bases and J dropped 0 bases, with 12 bases sitting between them. Germline lookup yields CDR1 MRHNA and CDR2 SNTAGT. The CDR3 sequence is CASPGGNSGNTIYF. The CDR3 nucleotides read TGTGCCAGTCCTGGAGGGAACTCTGGAAACACCATATATTTT.

In its sample, this clone was seen a few times. The V and J genes are TRBV9 and TRBJ1-2; 8 bases are a match to TRBD1. Germline V gene sequence: CDR1 SGDLS, CDR2 YYNGEE. Trimming took 3 bases from V and 7 from J; bases not matched to a gene: 8. The CDR3 runs 14 residues. The DNA of the CDR3 is TGTGCCAGCAGCGAGAGGGGGACAGGCTCTGGCTACACCTTC. This codes for CASSERGTGSGYTF.

The chain joins TRBV29-1 to TRBJ2-3, with TRBD2 matching over 8 bases. The CDR3 runs to 14 residues. From germline, CDR1 is SQVTM and CDR2 ANQGSEA. Germline trimming cut 6 bases from V and 3 bases from J; bases unmatched to any gene: 8. The CDR3 nucleotides read TGCAGCGTGGGGGTTAGCGGGGCGACAGATACGCAGTATTTT. It translates to CSVGVSGATDTQYF.

With regard to this clone: The junction shows a germline mismatch at one end, possibly a read error. This chain uses TRBV6-2 or TRBV6-3 with TRBJ2-7; perhaps TRBD2 as D (5 bases). The CDR3 loop spans 13 amino acids. Germline lookup yields CDR1 MNHEY and CDR2 SVGEGT. CDR3 loop: CASSQNLGALFSF. Written as DNA, the CDR3 is TGTGCCAGCAGTCAGAACTTGGGAGCGCTATTCTCCTTC.

The chain uses TRBV30 and TRBJ1-6; the D is unclear. The CDR3 is 16 amino acids. Germline CDR1 is GTSNPN and CDR2 is SVGIG (reference sequence). V was cut by 0 bases and J by 0 bases, with 9 bases left in between. Here the CDR3 reads CAWSVEGSSYNSPLHF. CDR3 DNA: TGTGCCTGGAGTGTGGAGGGAAGCTCCTATAATTCACCCCTCCACTTT. Using reference TRBV30 and TRBJ1-6 for the parts outside the CDR3, the full variable domain is SQTIHQWPATLVQPVGSPLSLECTVEGTSNPNLYWYRQAAGRGLQLLFYSVGIGQISSEVPQNLSASRPQDRQFILSSKKLLLSDSGFYLCAWSVEGSSYNSPLHFGNGTRLTVT.

The J gene is TRBJ1-1, the V gene TRBV9; the D gene is possibly TRBD1 (6 bases). V was cut by 3 bases and J by 3 bases, with 12 bases left in between. The length of the CDR3 is 14 residues. In germline, CDR1 is SGDLS, CDR2 YYNGEE. CDR3 amino acids: CASSEGSGDTEAFF. DNA of the CDR3: TGTGCCAGCAGCGAGGGATCAGGGGACACTGAAGCTTTCTTT.

This chain connects TRBV6-2 or TRBV6-3 to TRBJ1-6; 7 nucleotides agree with TRBD1. This CDR3 has 14 residues. V was pared by 5 bases and J by 7 bases, with 5 bases of the junction left unmatched. Germline assignment: CDR1 MNHEY and CDR2 SVGEGT. The CDR3 DNA follows: TGTGCCAGCAGTAGGACAGGAGCGAATTCACCCCTCCACTTT. Its translation is CASSRTGANSPLHF.

This clone has only one observation. V is TRBV4-2 and J is TRBJ2-4; D call uncertain. Trimming shortened V by 0 bases and J by 2 bases, and 5 bases separated the two germline ends. CDR3 length: 14 amino acids. CDR1 is LGHNA and CDR2 is YNFKEQ in the germline V gene. CDR3 sequence (DNA): TGTGCCAGCAGCCAAGAGACACCCAAAAACATTCAGTACTTC. As protein: CASSQETPKNIQYF.

This clone was detected a few times. The V gene is TRBV10-3, the J gene TRBJ1-6; 7 bases map to TRBD1. This CDR3 contains 13 residues. The germline V gene has CDR1 ENHRY and CDR2 SYGVKD. After removal of 7 bases from V and 9 bases from J, the junction contained 6 bases not matched to a gene. CDR3 in amino acids: CAIKDRESSPLHF. The CDR3 DNA reads TGTGCCATCAAAGACAGGGAAAGTTCACCCCTCCACTTT.

The V gene is TRBV5-1, the J gene TRBJ1-1, with 7 positions matching TRBD1. Germline V gene data show CDR1 as SGHRS and CDR2 as YFSETQ. The length of the CDR3 is 15 residues. V was pared by 0 bases and J by 4 bases, with 6 bases of the junction left unmatched. The CDR3 loop is CASSLGQGGITEAFF. The CDR3 region has the DNA TGCGCCAGCAGCTTGGGGCAGGGGGGAATCACTGAAGCTTTCTTT.

V gene TRBV5-6 combines with J gene TRBJ1-4, with D maybe TRBD1 (5 bases). V was shortened by 3 bases and J by 6 bases, with 9 bases between the two germline ends. In germline, CDR1 is SGHDT, CDR2 YYEEEE. The CDR3 spans 13 residues. The CDR3 region has the DNA TGTGCCAGCAGCTCCCAGGGCTATGAAAAACTGTTTTTT. Translating gives CASSSQGYEKLFF. The full variable domain, rest sourced from reference TRBV5-6 and TRBJ1-4, is DAGVTQSPTHLIKTRGQQVTLRCSPKSGHDTVSWYQQALGQGPQFIFQYYEEEERQRGNFPDRFSGHQFPNYSSELNVNALLLGDSALYLCASSSQGYEKLFFGSGTQLSVL.

V is TRBV20-1 and J is TRBJ2-1; a possible D gene is TRBD2 (6 bases). V was trimmed by 3 bases and J by 6 bases, leaving 12 bases between them. There are 13 residues in the CDR3. Germline-derived CDR1 and CDR2 are DFQATT and SNEGSKA (reference sequence). In DNA, the CDR3 is TGCAGTGCTAGTGAAACTAGCCTCAATGAGCAGTTCTTC. Encoded protein: CSASETSLNEQFF.

The chain joins TRBV6-6 to TRBJ1-2, with TRBD1 matching over 7 bases. This CDR3 has 15 residues. CDR1 MNHNY and CDR2 SVGAGI come from the germline V gene (reference sequence). With 7 bases clipped from V and 5 bases from J, the junction kept 13 bases outside the gene matches. CDR3 sequence (DNA): TGTGCCAGCAAAACGGGACAGAGCCCCTTATATGGCTACACCTTC. Translating gives CASKTGQSPLYGYTF.

The chain carries TRBV5-5 and TRBJ2-7, with 8 bases that match TRBD1. V lost 4 bases, J lost 3 bases, and 3 bases stayed unmatched. The CDR3 spans 13 residues. The germline CDR1 and CDR2 sequences are SGHKS and YYEKEE (reference sequence). The CDR3 protein is CASSVDRDYEQYF. The CDR3 coding sequence is TGTGCCAGCAGCGTGGACAGGGACTACGAGCAGTACTTC.